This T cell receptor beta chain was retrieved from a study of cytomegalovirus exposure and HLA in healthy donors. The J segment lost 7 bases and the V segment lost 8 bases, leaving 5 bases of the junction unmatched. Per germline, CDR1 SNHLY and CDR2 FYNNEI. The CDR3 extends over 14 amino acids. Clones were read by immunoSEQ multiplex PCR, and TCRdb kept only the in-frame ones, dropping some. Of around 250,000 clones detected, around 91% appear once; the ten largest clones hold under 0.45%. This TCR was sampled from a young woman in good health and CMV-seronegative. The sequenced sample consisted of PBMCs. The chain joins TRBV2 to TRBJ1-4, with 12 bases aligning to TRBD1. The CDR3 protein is CASELGQGAEKLFF. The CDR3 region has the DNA TGTGCCAGCGAATTGGGACAGGGGGCTGAAAAACTGTTTTTT. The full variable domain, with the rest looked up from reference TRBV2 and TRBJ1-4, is EPEVTQTPSHQVTQMGQEVILRCVPISNHLYFYWYRQILGQKVEFLVSFYNNEISEKSEIFDDQFSVERPDGSNFTLKIRSTKLEDSAMYFCASELGQGAEKLFFGSGTQLSVL.